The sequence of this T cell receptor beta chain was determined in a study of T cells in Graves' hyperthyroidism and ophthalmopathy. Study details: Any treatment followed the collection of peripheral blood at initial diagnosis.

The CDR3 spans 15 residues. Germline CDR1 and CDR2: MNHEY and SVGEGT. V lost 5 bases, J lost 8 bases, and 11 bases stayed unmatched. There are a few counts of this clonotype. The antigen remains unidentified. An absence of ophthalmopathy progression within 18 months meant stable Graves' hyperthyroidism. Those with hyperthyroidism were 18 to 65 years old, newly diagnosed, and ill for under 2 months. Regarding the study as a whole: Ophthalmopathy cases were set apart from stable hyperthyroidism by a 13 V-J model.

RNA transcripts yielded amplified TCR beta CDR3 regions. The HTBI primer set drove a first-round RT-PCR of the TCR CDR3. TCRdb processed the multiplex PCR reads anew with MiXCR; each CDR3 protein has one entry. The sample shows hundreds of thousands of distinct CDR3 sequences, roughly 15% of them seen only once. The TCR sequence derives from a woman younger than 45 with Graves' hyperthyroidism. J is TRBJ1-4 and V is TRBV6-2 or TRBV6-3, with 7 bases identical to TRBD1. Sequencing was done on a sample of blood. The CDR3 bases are TGTGCCAGCAGTCCAGGGGGGGAGGAGGAAGAAAAACTGTTTTTT. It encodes CASSPGGEEEEKLFF.